This paragraph reports one T cell receptor beta chain. The data were taken from a study of T cells after yellow fever vaccination. The wider study: In the case of low-cell-number fractions, SMART-Seq v4 Ultra Low Input was used for preparation.

V lost 5 bases and J lost 4, with 8 bases in between. The CDR3 length is 13 residues. In germline, CDR1 is MNHEY, CDR2 SMNVEV (reference sequence). Study observations and caveats: Faster peaking, at day 5 versus 15, marked a secondary response that was weaker. Abundant bulk-population clonotypes could contaminate the FACS-sorted repertoires.

Universal primer sites and UMIs were introduced during 5'RACE template-switching synthesis of TCR cDNA. Using its own MiXCR run on the 5' RACE reads, TCRdb lists one record per CDR3 protein. The sample consists of approximately 96,000 distinct CDR3 sequences, roughly 10% of them appearing once. This sequence was found in a young man who received the YFV17D yellow fever vaccine. The rearrangement joins TRBV27 to TRBJ2-2, with D unclear. Sequenced here: CD8+ T cells not binding an NS4B(214-222) dextramer, sorted from PBMCs, sampled roughly 14 days after the first yellow fever vaccination. The CDR3 spells CASSSSVTGELFF. CDR3 nucleotides: TGTGCCAGCAGTAGCAGCGTCACCGGGGAGCTGTTTTTT.